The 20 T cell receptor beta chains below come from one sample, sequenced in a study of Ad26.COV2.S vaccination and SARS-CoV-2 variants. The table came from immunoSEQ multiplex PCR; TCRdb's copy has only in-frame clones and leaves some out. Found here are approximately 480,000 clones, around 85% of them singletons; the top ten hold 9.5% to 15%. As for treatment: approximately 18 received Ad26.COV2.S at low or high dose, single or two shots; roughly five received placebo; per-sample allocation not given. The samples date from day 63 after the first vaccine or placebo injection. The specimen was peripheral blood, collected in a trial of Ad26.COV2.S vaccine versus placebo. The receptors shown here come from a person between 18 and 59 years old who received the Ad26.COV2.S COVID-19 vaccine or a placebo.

The CDR3 loop is CASSLDRARGELFF. CDR3 nucleotide sequence: TGTGCCAGCAGCTTAGACAGGGCACGCGGGGAGCTGTTTTTT. The chain recombines TRBV7-2 with TRBJ2-2, with a possible D match to TRBD1 (6 bases). CDR3 length: 14 amino acids. Germline V gives CDR1 SGHTA, CDR2 FQGNSA. Trimming pared 1 base from V and 7 bases from J, leaving 10 bases between. The full variable domain, its missing parts supplied by reference TRBV7-2 and TRBJ2-2, is GAGVSQSPSNKVTEKGKDVELRCDPISGHTALYWYRQSLGQGLEFLIYFQGNSAPDKSGLPSDRFSAERTGGSVSTLTIQRTQQEDSAVYLCASSLDRARGELFFGEGSRLTVL.

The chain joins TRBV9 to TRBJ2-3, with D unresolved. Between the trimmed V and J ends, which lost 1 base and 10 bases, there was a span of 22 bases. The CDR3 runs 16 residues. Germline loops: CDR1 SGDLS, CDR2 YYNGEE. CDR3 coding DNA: TGTGCCAGCAGCGTAAGCCCGGATTCGAGTTCGCTTGCGCAGTATTTT. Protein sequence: CASSVSPDSSSLAQYF.

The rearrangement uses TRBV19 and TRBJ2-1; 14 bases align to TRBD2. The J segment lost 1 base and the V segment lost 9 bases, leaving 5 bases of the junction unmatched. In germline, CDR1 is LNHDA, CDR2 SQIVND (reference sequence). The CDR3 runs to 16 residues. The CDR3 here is CASAGLAGVSYNEQFF. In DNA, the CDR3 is TGTGCCAGCGCGGGACTAGCGGGAGTGTCCTACAATGAGCAGTTCTTC. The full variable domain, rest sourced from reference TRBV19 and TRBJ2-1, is DGGITQSPKYLFRKEGQNVTLSCEQNLNHDAMYWYRQDPGQGLRLIYYSQIVNDFQKGDIAEGYSVSREKKESFPLTVTSAQKNPTAFYLCASAGLAGVSYNEQFFGPGTRLTVL.

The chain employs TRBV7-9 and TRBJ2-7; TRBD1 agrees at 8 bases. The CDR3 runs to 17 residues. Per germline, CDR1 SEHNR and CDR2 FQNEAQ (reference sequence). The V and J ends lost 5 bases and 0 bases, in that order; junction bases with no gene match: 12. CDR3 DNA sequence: TGTGCCAGCAGCGCAAGACAGGGGTTCGGGAGCTCCTACGAGCAGTACTTC. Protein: CASSARQGFGSSYEQYF.

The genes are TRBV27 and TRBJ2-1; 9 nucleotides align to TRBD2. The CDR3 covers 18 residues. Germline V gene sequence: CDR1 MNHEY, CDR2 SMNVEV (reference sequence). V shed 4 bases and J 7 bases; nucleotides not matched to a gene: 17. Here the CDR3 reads CASSSSPRISGSLNEQFF. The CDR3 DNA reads TGTGCCAGCAGTTCGAGTCCCCGAATTAGCGGGAGTTTGAATGAGCAGTTCTTC.

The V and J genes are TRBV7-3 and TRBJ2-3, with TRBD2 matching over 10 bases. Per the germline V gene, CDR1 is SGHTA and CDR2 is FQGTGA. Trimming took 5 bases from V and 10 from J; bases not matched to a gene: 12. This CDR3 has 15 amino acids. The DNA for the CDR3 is TGTGCCAGCAGCCAAGTGGGGGCTAGCGGGAGTGCGCAGTATTTT. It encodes CASSQVGASGSAQYF.

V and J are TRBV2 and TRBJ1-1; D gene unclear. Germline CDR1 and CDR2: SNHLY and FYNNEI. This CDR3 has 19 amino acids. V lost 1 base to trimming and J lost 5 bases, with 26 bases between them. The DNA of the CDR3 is TGTGCCAGCAGTGAAGTCCCACTTCCCCTGGGCGGTGCGTCGACTGAAGCTTTCTTT. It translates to CASSEVPLPLGGASTEAFF.

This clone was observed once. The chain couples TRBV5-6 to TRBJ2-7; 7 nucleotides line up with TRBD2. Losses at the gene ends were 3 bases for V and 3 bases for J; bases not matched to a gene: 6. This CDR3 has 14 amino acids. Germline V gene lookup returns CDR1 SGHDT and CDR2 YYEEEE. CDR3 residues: CASSWRGTNYEQYF. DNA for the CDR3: TGTGCCAGCAGCTGGCGGGGGACGAACTACGAGCAGTACTTC.

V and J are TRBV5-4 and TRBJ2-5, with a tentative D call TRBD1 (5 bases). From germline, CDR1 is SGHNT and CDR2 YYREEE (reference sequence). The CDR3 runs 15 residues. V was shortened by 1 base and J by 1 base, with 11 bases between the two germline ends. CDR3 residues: CASSLRKTVQETQYF. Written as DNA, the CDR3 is TGTGCCAGCAGCTTGAGAAAGACAGTCCAAGAGACCCAGTACTTC.

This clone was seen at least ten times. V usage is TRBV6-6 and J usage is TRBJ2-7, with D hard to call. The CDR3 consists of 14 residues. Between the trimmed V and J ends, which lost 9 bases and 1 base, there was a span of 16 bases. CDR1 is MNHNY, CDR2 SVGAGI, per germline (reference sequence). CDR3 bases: TGTGCCAGTTCCGTCGCGGAAGTGTCCTACGAGCAGTACTTC. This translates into CASSVAEVSYEQYF.

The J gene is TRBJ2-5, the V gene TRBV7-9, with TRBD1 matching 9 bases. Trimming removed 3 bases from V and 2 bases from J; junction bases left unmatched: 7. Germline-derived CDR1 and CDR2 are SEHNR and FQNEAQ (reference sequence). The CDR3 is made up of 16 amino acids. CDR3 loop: CASSFTGGAGQETQYF. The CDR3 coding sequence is TGTGCCAGCAGCTTTACAGGGGGCGCAGGACAAGAGACCCAGTACTTC.

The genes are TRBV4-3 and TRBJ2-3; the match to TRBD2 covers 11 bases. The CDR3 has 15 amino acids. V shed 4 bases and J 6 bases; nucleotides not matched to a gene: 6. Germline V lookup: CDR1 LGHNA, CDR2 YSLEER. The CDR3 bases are TGCGCCAGCAGCCCCGAGACTAGCGGGAAGGATACGCAGTATTTT. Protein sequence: CASSPETSGKDTQYF.

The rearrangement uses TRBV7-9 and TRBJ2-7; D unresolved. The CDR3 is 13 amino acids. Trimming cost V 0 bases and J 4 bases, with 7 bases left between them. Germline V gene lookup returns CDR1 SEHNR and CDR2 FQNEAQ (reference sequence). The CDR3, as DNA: TGTGCCAGCAGCTTAGCTCCAGGTTACGAGCAGTACTTC. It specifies CASSLAPGYEQYF. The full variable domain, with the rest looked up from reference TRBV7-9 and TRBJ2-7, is DTGVSQNPRHKITKRGQNVTFRCDPISEHNRLYWYRQTLGQGPEFLTYFQNEAQLEKSRLLSDRFSAERPKGSFSTLEIQRTEQGDSAMYLCASSLAPGYEQYFGPGTRLTVT.

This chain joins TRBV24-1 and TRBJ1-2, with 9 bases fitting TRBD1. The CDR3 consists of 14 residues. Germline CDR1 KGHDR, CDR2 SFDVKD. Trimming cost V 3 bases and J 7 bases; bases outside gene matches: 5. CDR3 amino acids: CATSDRTGGGGYTF. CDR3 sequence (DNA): TGTGCCACCAGTGATCGTACAGGGGGCGGTGGCTACACCTTC.

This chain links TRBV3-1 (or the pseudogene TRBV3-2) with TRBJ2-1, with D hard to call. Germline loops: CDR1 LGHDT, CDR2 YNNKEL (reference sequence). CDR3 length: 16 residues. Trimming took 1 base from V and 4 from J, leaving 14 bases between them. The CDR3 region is CASSQVLETEYNEQFF. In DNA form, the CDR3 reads TGTGCCAGCAGCCAAGTTTTAGAGACGGAGTACAATGAGCAGTTCTTC.

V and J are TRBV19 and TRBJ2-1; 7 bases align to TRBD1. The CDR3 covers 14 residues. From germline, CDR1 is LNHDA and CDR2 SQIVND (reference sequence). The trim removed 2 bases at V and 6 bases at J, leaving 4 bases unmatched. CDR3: CASSIPAGGNEQFF. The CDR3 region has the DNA TGTGCCAGTAGTATACCCGCAGGGGGCAATGAGCAGTTCTTC. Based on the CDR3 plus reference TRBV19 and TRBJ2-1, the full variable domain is DGGITQSPKYLFRKEGQNVTLSCEQNLNHDAMYWYRQDPGQGLRLIYYSQIVNDFQKGDIAEGYSVSREKKESFPLTVTSAQKNPTAFYLCASSIPAGGNEQFFGPGTRLTVL.

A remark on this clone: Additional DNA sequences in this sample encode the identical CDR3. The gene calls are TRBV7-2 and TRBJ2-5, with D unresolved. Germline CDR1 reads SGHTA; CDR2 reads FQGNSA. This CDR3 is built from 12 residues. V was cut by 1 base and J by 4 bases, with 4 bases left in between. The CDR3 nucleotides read TGTGCCAGCAGCTTAGTCAGAGAGACCCAGTACTTC. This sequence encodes CASSLVRETQYF.

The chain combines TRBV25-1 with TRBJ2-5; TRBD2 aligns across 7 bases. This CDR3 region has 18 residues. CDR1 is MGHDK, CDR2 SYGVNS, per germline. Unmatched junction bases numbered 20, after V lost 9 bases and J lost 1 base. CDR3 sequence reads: CARGGFNLLVGAQETQYF. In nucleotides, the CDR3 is TGTGCCAGGGGGGGGTTCAATTTACTAGTAGGAGCCCAAGAGACCCAGTACTTC.

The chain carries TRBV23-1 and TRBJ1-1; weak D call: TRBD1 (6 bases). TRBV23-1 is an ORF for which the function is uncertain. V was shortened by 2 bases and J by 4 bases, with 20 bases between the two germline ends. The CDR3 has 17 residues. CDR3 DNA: TGCGCCAGCAGTCAAAGACCCGACAGGCTCCGACGCACTGAAGCTTTCTTT. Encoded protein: CASSQRPDRLRRTEAFF.

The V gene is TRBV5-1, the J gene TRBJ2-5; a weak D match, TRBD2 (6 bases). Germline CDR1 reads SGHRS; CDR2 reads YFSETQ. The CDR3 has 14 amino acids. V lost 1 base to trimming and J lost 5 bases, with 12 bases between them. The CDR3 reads CASSLSPGEETQYF. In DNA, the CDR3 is TGCGCCAGCAGCTTGTCCCCGGGAGAGGAGACCCAGTACTTC.